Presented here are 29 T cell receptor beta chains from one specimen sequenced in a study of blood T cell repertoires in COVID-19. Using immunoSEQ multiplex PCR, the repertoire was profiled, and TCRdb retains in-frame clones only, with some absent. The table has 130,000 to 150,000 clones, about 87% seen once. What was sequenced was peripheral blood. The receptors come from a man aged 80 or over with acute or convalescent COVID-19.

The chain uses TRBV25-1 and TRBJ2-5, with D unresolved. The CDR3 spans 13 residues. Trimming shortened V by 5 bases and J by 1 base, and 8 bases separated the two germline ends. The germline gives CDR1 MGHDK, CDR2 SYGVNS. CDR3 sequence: CASSYGPQETQYF. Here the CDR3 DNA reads TGTGCCAGCAGTTATGGGCCCCAAGAGACCCAGTACTTC.

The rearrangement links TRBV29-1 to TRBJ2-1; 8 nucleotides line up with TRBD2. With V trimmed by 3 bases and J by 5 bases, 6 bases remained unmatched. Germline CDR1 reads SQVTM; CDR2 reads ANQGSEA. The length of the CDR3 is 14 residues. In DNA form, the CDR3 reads TGCAGCGTTGATGCAAGGACTAGCCACAATGAGCAGTTCTTC. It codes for CSVDARTSHNEQFF.

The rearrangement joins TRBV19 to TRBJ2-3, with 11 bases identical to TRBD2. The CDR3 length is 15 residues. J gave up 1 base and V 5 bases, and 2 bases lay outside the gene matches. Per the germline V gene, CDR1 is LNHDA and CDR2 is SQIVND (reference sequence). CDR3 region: CASSLAGGGTDTQYF. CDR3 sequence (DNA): TGTGCCAGTAGTCTAGCGGGGGGTGGCACAGATACGCAGTATTTT.

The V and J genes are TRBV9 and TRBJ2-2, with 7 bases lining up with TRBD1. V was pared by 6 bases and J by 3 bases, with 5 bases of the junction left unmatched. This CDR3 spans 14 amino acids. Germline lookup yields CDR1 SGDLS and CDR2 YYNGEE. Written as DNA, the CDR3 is TGTGCCAGCAATAGGGACAGTCACACCGGGGAGCTGTTTTTT. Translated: CASNRDSHTGELFF.

CDR3 DNA sequence: TGTGCCAGCAGCCCCCTTCCGGGATACGAGCAGTACTTC. Its protein product is CASSPLPGYEQYF. This sequence joins TRBV3-1 (or the pseudogene TRBV3-2) and TRBJ2-7; D possibly corresponds to TRBD2 (5 bases). CDR1 is LGHDT, CDR2 YNNKEL, per germline (reference sequence). Between the trimmed V and J ends, which lost 4 bases and 4 bases, there was a span of 11 bases. This CDR3 is 13 amino acids long.

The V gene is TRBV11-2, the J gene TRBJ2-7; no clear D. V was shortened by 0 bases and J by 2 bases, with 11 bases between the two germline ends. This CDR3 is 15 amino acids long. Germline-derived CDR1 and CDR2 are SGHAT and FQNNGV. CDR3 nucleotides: TGTGCCAGCAGCTTAGATCGAAGCGAGACCTACGAGCAGTACTTC. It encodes CASSLDRSETYEQYF.

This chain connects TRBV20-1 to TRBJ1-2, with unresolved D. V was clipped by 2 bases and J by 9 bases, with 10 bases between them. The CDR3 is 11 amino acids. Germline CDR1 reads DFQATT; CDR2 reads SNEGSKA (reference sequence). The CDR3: CSARSQKSYTF. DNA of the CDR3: TGCAGTGCTAGATCCCAAAAAAGCTACACCTTC.

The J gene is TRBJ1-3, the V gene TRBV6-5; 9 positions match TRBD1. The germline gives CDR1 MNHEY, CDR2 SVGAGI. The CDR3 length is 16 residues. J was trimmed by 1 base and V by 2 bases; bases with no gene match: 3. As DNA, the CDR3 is TGTGCCAGCAGTTACGGGACAGGGTATTCTGGAAACACCATATATTTT. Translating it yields CASSYGTGYSGNTIYF.

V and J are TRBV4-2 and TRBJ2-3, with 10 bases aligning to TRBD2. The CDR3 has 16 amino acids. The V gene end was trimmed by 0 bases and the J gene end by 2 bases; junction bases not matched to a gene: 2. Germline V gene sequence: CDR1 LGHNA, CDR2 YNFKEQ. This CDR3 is CASSQDGTSDTDTQYF. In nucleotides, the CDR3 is TGTGCCAGCAGCCAAGATGGGACTAGCGACACAGATACGCAGTATTTT.

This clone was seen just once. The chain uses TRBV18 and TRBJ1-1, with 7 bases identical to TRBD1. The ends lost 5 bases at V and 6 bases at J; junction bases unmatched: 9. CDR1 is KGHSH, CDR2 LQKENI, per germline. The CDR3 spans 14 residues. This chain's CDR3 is CASSERQGEAEAFF. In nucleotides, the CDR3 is TGTGCCAGCTCAGAAAGACAGGGAGAGGCTGAAGCTTTCTTT. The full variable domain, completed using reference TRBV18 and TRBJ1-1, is NAGVMQNPRHLVRRRGQEARLRCSPMKGHSHVYWYRQLPEEGLKFMVYLQKENIIDESGMPKERFSAEFPKEGPSILRIQQVVRGDSAAYFCASSERQGEAEAFFGQGTRLTVV.

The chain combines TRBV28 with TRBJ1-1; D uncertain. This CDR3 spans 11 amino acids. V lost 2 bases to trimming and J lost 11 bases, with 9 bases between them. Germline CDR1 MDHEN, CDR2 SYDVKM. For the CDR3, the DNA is TGTGCCAGCAGTTTAGAGGGTGAGGCTTTCTTT. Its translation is CASSLEGEAFF.

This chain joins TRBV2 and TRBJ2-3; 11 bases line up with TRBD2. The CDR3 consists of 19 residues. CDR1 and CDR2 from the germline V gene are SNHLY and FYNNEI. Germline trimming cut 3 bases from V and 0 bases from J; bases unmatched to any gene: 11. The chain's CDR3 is CASSESLAGGIASTDTQYF. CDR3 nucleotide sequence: TGTGCCAGCAGTGAGAGCCTAGCGGGGGGCATAGCTAGCACAGATACGCAGTATTTT.

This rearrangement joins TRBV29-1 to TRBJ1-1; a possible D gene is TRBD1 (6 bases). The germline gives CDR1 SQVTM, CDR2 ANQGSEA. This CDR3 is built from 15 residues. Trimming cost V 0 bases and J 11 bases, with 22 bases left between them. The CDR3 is CSVEDFTTGRIVAFF. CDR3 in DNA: TGCAGCGTTGAAGATTTCACGACAGGCCGTATCGTCGCTTTCTTT. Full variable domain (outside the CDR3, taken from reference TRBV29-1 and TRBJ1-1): SAVISQKPSRDICQRGTSLTIQCQVDSQVTMMFWYRQQPGQSLTLIATANQGSEATYESGFVIDKFPISRPNLTFSTLTVSNMSPEDSSIYLCSVEDFTTGRIVAFFGQGTRLTVV.

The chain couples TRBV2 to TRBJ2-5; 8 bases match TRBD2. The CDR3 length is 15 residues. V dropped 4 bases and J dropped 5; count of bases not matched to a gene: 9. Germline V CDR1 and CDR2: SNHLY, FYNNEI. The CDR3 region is CASSVLAGGHETQYF. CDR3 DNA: TGTGCCAGCAGTGTTCTTGCGGGGGGTCATGAGACCCAGTACTTC. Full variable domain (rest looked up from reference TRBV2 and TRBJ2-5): EPEVTQTPSHQVTQMGQEVILRCVPISNHLYFYWYRQILGQKVEFLVSFYNNEISEKSEIFDDQFSVERPDGSNFTLKIRSTKLEDSAMYFCASSVLAGGHETQYFGPGTRLLVL.

This CDR3 is CASSFTISPGPQGGEQYF. The DNA for the CDR3 is TGTGCCAGCAGCTTCACGATCTCTCCGGGCCCCCAGGGAGGCGAGCAGTACTTC. The chain joins TRBV5-6 to TRBJ2-7; tentatively, D is TRBD2 (6 bases). Germline CDR1 is SGHDT and CDR2 is YYEEEE. The CDR3 length is 18 residues. Trimming took 2 bases from V and 6 from J, leaving 27 bases between them.

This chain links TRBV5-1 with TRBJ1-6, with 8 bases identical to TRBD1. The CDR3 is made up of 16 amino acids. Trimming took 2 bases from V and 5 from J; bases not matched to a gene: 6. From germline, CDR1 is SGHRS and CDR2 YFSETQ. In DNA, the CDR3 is TGCGCCAGCAGCTTAGGGGGACAGGTGGATAATTCACCCCTCCACTTT. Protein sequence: CASSLGGQVDNSPLHF.

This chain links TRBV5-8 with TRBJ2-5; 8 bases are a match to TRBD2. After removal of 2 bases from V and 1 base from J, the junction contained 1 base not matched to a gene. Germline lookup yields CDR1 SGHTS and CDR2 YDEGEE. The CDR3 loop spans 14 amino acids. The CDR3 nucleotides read TGTGCCAGCAGCTTCGGGGGGGCCCAAGAGACCCAGTACTTC. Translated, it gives CASSFGGAQETQYF.

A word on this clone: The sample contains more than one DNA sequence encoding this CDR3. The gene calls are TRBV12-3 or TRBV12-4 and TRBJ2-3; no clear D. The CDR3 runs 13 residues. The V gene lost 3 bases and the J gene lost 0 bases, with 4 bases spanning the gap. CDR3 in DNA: TGTGCCAGCAGTTTGTCTAGCACAGATACGCAGTATTTT. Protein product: CASSLSSTDTQYF.

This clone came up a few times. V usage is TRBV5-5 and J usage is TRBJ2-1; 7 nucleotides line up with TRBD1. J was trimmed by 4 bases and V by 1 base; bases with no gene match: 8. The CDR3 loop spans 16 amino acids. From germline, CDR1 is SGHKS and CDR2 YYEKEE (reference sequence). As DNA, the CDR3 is TGTGCCAGCAGCTTGTCCAACAGGGGTTATTACAATGAGCAGTTCTTC. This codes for CASSLSNRGYYNEQFF.

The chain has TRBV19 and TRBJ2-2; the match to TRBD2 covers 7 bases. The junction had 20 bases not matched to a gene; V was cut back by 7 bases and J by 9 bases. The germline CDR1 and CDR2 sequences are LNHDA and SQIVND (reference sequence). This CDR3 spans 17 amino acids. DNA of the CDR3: TGTGCCAGTACCAGCAGGGACTATTTACAGATTAGCAGGGAGCTGTTTTTT. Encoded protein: CASTSRDYLQISRELFF.

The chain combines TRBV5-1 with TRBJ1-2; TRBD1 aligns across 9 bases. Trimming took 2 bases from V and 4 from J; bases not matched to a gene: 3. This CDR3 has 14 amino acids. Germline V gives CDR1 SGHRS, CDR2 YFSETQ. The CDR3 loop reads CASSFGTGLYGYTF. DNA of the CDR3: TGCGCCAGCAGCTTCGGGACAGGGCTCTATGGCTACACCTTC.

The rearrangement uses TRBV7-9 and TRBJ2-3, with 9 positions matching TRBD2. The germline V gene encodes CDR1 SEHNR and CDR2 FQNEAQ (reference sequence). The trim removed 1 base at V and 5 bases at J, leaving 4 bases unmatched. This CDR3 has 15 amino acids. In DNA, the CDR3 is TGTGCCAGCAGCTTAGGGGCTAGCGGGGTAGATACGCAGTATTTT. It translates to CASSLGASGVDTQYF.

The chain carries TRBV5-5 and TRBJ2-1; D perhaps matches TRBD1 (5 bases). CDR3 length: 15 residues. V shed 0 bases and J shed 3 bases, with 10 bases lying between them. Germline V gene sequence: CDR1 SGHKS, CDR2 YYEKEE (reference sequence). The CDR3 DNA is TGTGCCAGCAGCTTGGTGGTTAGGGGCTACAATGAGCAGTTCTTC. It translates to CASSLVVRGYNEQFF.

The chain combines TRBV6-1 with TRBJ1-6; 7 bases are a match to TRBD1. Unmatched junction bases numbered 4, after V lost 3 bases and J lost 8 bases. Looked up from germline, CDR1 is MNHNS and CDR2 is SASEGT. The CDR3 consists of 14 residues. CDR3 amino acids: CASSDGRGYSPLHF. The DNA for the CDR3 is TGTGCCAGCAGTGACGGCAGGGGGTATTCACCCCTCCACTTT.

The DNA of the CDR3 is TGTGCCAGCTCTGTACAGGGGGACGAGCAGTACTTC. Amino acid sequence: CASSVQGDEQYF. This rearrangement joins TRBV18 to TRBJ2-7, with TRBD1 matching over 8 bases. The CDR3 has 12 residues. CDR1 KGHSH and CDR2 LQKENI come from the germline V gene. Germline trimming cut 6 bases from V and 5 bases from J; bases unmatched to any gene: 3.

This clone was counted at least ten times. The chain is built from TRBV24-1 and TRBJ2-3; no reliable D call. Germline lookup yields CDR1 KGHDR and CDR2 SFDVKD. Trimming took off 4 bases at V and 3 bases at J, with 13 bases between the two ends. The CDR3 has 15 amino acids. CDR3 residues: CATSDPVAATDTQYF. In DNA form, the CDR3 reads TGTGCCACCAGTGACCCAGTGGCCGCAACAGATACGCAGTATTTT.

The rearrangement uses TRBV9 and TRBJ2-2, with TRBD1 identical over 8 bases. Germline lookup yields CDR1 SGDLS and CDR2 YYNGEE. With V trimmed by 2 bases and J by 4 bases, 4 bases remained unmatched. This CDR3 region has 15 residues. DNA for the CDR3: TGTGCCAGCAGCGTGACAGGGGCAGGCACCGGGGAGCTGTTTTTT. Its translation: CASSVTGAGTGELFF.

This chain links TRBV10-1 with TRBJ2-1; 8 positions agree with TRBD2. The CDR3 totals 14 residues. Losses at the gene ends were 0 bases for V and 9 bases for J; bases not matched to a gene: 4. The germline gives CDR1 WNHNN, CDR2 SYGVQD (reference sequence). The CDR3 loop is CASSESGTRSEQFF. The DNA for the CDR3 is TGCGCCAGCAGTGAGTCCGGGACTAGAAGTGAGCAGTTCTTC.

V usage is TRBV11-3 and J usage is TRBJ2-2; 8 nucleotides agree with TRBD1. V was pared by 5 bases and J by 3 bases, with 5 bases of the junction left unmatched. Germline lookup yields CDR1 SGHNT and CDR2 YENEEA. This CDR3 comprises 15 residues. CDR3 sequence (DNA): TGTGCCAGCAGCGGGGACAGGAGCTACACCGGGGAGCTGTTTTTT. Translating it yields CASSGDRSYTGELFF.